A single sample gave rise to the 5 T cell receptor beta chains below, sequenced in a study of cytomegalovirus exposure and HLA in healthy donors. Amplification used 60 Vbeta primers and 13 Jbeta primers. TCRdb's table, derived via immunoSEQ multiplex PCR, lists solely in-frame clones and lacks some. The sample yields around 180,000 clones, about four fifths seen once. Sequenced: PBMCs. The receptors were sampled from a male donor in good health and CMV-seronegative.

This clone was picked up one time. CDR3 in DNA: TGTGCCAGCAGCCAAAGGGGGCTAGCGGGATCCACTCTCACAGATACGCAGTATTTT. Its translation: CASSQRGLAGSTLTDTQYF. The chain employs TRBV7-6 and TRBJ2-3; TRBD2 matches at 9 bases. Germline-derived CDR1 and CDR2 are SGHVS and FNYEAQ. CDR3 length: 19 residues. V gave up 5 bases and J gave up 2 bases; unmatched junction bases: 17.

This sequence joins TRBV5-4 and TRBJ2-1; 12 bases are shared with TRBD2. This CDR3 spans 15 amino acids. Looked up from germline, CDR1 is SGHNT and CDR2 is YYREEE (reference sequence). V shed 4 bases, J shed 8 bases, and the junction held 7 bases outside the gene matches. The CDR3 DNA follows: TGTGCCAGCAGCCAGACTAGCGGGAGTGTCTATGAGCAGTTCTTC. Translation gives CASSQTSGSVYEQFF.

CDR3 region: CASSLSPGAYEQYF. In DNA form, the CDR3 reads TGTGCCAGCAGCTTATCTCCAGGGGCCTACGAGCAGTACTTC. V and J are TRBV7-3 and TRBJ2-7; tentatively, D is TRBD1 (6 bases). The germline CDR1 and CDR2 sequences are SGHTA and FQGTGA. The CDR3 is 14 amino acids. The V gene lost 2 bases and the J gene lost 2 bases, with 10 bases spanning the gap. The full variable domain, rest sourced from reference TRBV7-3 and TRBJ2-7, is GAGVSQTPSNKVTEKGKYVELRCDPISGHTALYWYRQSLGQGPEFLIYFQGTGAADDSGLPNDRFFAVRPEGSVSTLKIQRTERGDSAVYLCASSLSPGAYEQYFGPGTRLTVT.

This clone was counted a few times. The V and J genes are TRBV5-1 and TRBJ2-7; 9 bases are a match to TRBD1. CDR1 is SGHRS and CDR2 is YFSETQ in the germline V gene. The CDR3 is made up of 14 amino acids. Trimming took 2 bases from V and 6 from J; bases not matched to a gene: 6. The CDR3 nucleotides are TGCGCCAGCAGCTTCCGGGGACAGGGTAGCGAGCAGTACTTC. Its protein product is CASSFRGQGSEQYF.

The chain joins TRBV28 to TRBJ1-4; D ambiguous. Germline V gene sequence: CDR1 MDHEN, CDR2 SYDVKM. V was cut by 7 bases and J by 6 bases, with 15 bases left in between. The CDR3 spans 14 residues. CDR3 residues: CASTRGGFDEKLFF. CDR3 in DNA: TGTGCCAGCACCCGGGGAGGGTTTGATGAAAAACTGTTTTTT. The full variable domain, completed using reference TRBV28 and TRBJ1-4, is DVKVTQSSRYLVKRTGEKVFLECVQDMDHENMFWYRQDPGLGLRLIYFSYDVKMKEKGDIPEGYSVSREKKERFSLILESASTNQTSMYLCASTRGGFDEKLFFGSGTQLSVL.